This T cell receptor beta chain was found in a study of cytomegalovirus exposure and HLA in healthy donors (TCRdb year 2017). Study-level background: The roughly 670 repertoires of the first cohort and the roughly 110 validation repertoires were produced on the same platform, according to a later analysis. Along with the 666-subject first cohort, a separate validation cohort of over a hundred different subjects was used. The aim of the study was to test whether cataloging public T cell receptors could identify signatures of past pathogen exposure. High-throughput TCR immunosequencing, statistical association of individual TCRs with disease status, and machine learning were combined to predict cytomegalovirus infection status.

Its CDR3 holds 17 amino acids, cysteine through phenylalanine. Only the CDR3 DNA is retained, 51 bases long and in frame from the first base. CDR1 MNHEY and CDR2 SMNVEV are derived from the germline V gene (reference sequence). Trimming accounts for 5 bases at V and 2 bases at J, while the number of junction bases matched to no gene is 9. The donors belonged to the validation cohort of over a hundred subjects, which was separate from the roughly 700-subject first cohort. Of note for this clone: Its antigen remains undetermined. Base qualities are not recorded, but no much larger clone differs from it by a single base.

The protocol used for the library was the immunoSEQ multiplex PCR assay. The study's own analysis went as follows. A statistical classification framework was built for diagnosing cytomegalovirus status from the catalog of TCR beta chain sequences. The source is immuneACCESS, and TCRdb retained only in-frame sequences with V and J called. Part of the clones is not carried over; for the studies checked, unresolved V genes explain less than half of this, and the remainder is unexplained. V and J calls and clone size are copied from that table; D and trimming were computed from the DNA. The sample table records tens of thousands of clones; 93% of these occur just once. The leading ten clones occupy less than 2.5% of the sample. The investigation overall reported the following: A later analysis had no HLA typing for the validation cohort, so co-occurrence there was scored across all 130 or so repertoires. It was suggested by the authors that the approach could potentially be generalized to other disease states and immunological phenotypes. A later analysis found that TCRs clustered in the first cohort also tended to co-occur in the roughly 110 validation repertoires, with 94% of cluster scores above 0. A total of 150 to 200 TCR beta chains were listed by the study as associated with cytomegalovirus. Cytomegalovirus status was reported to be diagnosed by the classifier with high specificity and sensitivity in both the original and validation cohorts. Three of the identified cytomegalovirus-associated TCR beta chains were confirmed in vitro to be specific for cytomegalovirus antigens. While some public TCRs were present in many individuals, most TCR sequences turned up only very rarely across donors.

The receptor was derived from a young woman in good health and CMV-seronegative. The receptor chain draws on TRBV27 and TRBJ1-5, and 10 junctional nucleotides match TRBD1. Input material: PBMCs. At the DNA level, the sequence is TGTGCCAGCAGTCCCTGGACCGGGACAGGGGGCAATCAGCCCCAGCATTTT. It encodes CASSPWTGTGGNQPQHF.